These T cell receptor beta chains were read from a single sample in a study of technical replicates of blood from several donors. Sequenced by immunoSEQ multiplex PCR; TCRdb stores in-frame clones only, minus some. The sample has 74,000 or so clones, just over 90% seen once. What was sequenced was T cells isolated from PBMCs. The receptors originated from a human donor in good health. Each CDR3 is given with its conserved first and last residue. The D gene is left open where the match is weak. Not all rows give a size; the values are once, few, many and, for expanded clones, a class.

>TRBV12-2|17|TRBJ2-7|NA|NA
CASRLALTSGRIWEQYF
TGTGCAAGTCGCTTAGCCCTGACTAGCGGGAGGATATGGGAGCAGTACTTC
>TRBV7-2|14|TRBJ1-6|NA|TRBD1
CASSFQGAGSPLHF
TGTGCCAGCAGCTTTCAGGGGGCGGGTTCACCCCTCCACTTT
>TRBV6-5|13|TRBJ2-7|NA|NA
CASRFRSSYEQYF
TGTGCCAGCAGGTTTAGGAGCTCCTACGAGCAGTACTTC
>TRBV5-4|11|TRBJ2-7|NA|NA
CATGQRNEQYF
TGTGCCACCGGACAGCGAAACGAGCAGTACTTC
>TRBV7-9|14|TRBJ2-4|NA|NA
CAEGVWASGNIQYF
TGTGCCGAGGGAGTGTGGGCCTCAGGAAACATTCAGTACTTC
>TRBV7-9|14|TRBJ2-7|NA|NA
CASSLSGGAYEQYF
TGTGCCAGCAGCTTAAGTGGCGGAGCCTACGAGCAGTACTTC
>TRBV5-1|13|TRBJ2-7|NA|NA
CASSLRENYEQYF
TGCGCCAGCAGCTTGAGGGAGAACTACGAGCAGTACTTC
>TRBV7-7|14|TRBJ2-3|NA|NA
CASSPDRSTDTQYF
TGTGCTAGCAGCCCCGACAGGAGCACAGATACGCAGTATTTT
>TRBV4-2|16|TRBJ2-3|NA|NA
CASSQEATSSTDTQYF
TGTGCCAGCAGCCAAGAGGCCACCTCCTCCACAGATACGCAGTATTTT
>TRBV5-4|14|TRBJ2-1|NA|NA
CASSSMVLSNEQFF
TGTGCCAGCAGCTCGATGGTTCTCAGCAATGAGCAGTTCTTC
>TRBV5-1|15|TRBJ2-2|NA|TRBD1
CASSLWDRDTGELFF
TGCGCCAGCAGCTTGTGGGACAGGGACACCGGGGAGCTGTTTTTT
>TRBV11-2|16|TRBJ2-3|NA|TRBD2
CASSLSLAGSSDTQYF
TGTGCCAGCAGCTTAAGCCTAGCGGGATCTTCAGATACGCAGTATTTT
>TRBV29-1|16|TRBJ2-1|NA|TRBD1
CSGKSSGTGSYNEQFF
TGCAGCGGGAAATCCTCCGGGACAGGGAGTTACAATGAGCAGTTCTTC
>TRBV7-8|13|TRBJ1-2|NA|NA
CASSLSRRDGYTF
TGTGCCAGCAGCTTATCTCGCAGGGATGGCTACACCTTC
>TRBV5-4|13|TRBJ2-1|once|TRBD2
CASSRGGDNEQFF
TGTGCCAGCAGCCGCGGGGGTGACAATGAGCAGTTCTTC
>TRBV18|15|TRBJ1-5|once|TRBD1
CASSPGTGDYQPQHF
TGTGCCAGCTCACCCGGGACAGGGGACTATCAGCCCCAGCATTTT
>TRBV9|15|TRBJ2-3|NA|TRBD2
CASSGRGERTDTQYF
TGTGCCAGCAGCGGACGGGGGGAGCGCACAGATACGCAGTATTTT
>TRBV6-5|16|TRBJ2-1|NA|NA
CASSYRVPGAYNEQFF
TGTGCCAGCAGTTATAGGGTACCGGGAGCTTACAATGAGCAGTTCTTC
>TRBV5-6|16|TRBJ2-3|NA|NA
CASSYGTRPRTDTQYF
TGTGCCAGCAGCTACGGGACTCGCCCTCGCACAGATACGCAGTATTTT
>TRBV4-1|17|TRBJ2-3|NA|TRBD1
CASSQGLRTGVTDTQYF
TGCGCCAGCAGCCAAGGTTTGCGGACAGGGGTCACAGATACGCAGTATTTT
>TRBV28|15|TRBJ2-3|NA|TRBD1
CASSLRTGGADTQYF
TGTGCCAGCAGTTTAAGAACAGGGGGCGCAGATACGCAGTATTTT
>TRBV10-3|18|TRBJ2-1|NA|NA
CAISEGDGQFSSYNEQFF
TGTGCCATCAGTGAAGGAGATGGTCAATTTAGCTCCTACAATGAGCAGTTCTTC
>TRBV7-9|13|TRBJ2-3|NA|NA
CASSITGPDTQYF
TGTGCCAGCAGCATAACAGGGCCAGATACGCAGTATTTT
>TRBV28|12|TRBJ1-2|NA|NA
CASTNGGHGYTF
TGTGCCAGCACTAACGGAGGCCATGGCTACACCTTC
>TRBV18|16|TRBJ2-7|NA|TRBD2
CASSPGTSGVSYEQYF
TGTGCCAGCTCACCTGGGACTAGCGGGGTCTCCTACGAGCAGTACTTC
>TRBV6-5|16|TRBJ2-3|NA|TRBD2
CASSLASGQAADTQYF
TGTGCCAGCAGTTTAGCTAGCGGGCAAGCCGCGGATACGCAGTATTTT
>TRBV15|12|TRBJ1-2|NA|NA
CATSRAEGVRVF
TGTGCCACCAGCAGAGCTGAGGGGGTGAGGGTCTTC
>TRBV7-9|19|TRBJ2-1|NA|TRBD2
CASSLPARGRLILDNEQFF
TGTGCCAGCAGCCTCCCTGCGCGGGGGAGACTCATTCTAGACAATGAGCAGTTCTTC
>TRBV4-1|15|TRBJ1-2|NA|NA
CASSQALDREFSYTF
TGCGCCAGCAGCCAAGCTCTGGACAGAGAATTTAGCTACACCTTC
>TRBV29-1|12|TRBJ1-2|once|NA
CSVERVHYGYTF
TGCAGCGTTGAGAGGGTACACTATGGCTACACCTTC
>TRBV5-1|15|TRBJ2-7|NA|TRBD2
CASSILAGSNYEQYF
TGCGCCAGCAGCATCCTAGCGGGGTCAAACTACGAGCAGTACTTC
>TRBV7-2|11|TRBJ2-1|once|NA
CASSPQNEQFF
TGTGCCAGCAGCCCTCAGAATGAGCAGTTCTTC
>TRBV2|14|TRBJ1-2|NA|NA
CASSDFTQGYGYTF
TGTGCCAGCAGTGATTTCACCCAGGGCTATGGCTACACCTTC
>TRBV27|14|TRBJ1-5|NA|NA
CASSSGTPNQPQHF
TGTGCCAGCAGTTCCGGGACACCAAATCAGCCCCAGCATTTT
>TRBV7-2|14|TRBJ2-5|NA|NA
CASSFSGSGETQYF
TGTGCCAGCAGCTTTTCCGGGAGCGGAGAGACCCAGTACTTC
>TRBV4-1|16|TRBJ2-2|NA|NA
CASSQDGGWGTGELFF
TGCGCCAGCAGCCAAGATGGGGGGTGGGGGACCGGGGAGCTGTTTTTT
>TRBV6-1|14|TRBJ1-4|NA|TRBD1
CASIFIQGGEKLFF
TGTGCCAGCATCTTCATCCAGGGGGGTGAAAAACTGTTTTTT
>TRBV6-1|14|TRBJ2-1|once|NA
CASRTRDLYNEQFF
TGTGCCAGCAGGACCCGGGACTTGTACAATGAGCAGTTCTTC
>TRBV10-1|12|TRBJ1-4|NA|NA
CASSDPGEKLFF
TGCGCCAGCAGTGACCCGGGGGAAAAACTGTTTTTT
>TRBV5-6|13|TRBJ1-1|NA|NA
CASSLDRDTEAFF
TGTGCCAGCAGCTTGGACAGAGACACTGAAGCTTTCTTT